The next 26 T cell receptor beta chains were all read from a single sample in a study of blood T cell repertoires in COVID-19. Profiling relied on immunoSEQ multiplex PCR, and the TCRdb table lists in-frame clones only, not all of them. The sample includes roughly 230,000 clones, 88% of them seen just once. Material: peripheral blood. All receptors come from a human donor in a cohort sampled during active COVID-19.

The CDR3 protein is CASSHRDPNSPLHF. The CDR3 DNA sequence: TGCGCCAGCTCTCACAGGGATCCCAATTCACCCCTCCACTTT. The V call is TRBV10-1, the J call TRBJ1-6; tentatively, D is TRBD1 (6 bases). This CDR3 has 14 amino acids. Per germline, CDR1 WNHNN and CDR2 SYGVQD (reference sequence). Trimming took off 8 bases at V and 7 bases at J, with 15 bases between the two ends.

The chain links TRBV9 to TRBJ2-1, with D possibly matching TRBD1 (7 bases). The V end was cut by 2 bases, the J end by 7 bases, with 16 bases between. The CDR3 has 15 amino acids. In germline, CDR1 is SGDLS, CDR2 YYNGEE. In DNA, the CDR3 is TGTGCCAGCAGCGTCGTTTCAGGGGGGTGGAATGAGCAGTTCTTC. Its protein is CASSVVSGGWNEQFF.

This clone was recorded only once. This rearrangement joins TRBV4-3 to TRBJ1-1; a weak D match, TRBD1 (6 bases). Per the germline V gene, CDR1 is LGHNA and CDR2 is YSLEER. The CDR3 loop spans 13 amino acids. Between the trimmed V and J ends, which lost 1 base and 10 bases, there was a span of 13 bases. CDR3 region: CASSQVEAGVAFF. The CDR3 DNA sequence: TGCGCCAGCAGCCAAGTCGAGGCAGGGGTAGCTTTCTTT.

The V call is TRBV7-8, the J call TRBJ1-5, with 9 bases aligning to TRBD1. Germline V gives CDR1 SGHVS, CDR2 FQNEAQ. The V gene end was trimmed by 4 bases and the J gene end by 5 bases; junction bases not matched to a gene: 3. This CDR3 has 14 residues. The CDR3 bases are TGTGCCAGCAGCTGGGGACAGGGAGATCAGCCCCAGCATTTT. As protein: CASSWGQGDQPQHF.

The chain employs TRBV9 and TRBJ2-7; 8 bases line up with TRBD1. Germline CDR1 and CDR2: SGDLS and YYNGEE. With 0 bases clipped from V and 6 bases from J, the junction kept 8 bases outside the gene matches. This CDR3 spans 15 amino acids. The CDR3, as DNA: TGTGCCAGCAGCGTAGGGACAGGGAACGTTCGCGAGCAGTACTTC. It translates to CASSVGTGNVREQYF.

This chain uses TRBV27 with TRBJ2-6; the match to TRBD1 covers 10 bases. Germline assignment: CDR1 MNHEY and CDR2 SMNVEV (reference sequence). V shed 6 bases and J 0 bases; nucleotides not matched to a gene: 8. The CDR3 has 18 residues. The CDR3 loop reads CASRLQGQGISGANVLTF. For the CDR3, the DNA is TGTGCCAGCAGACTTCAGGGACAGGGGATCTCTGGGGCCAACGTCCTGACTTTC.

The CDR3 region is CASSLVEGNSPLHF. As DNA, the CDR3 is TGTGCCAGCAGCTTAGTGGAGGGTAATTCACCCCTCCACTTT. V and J are TRBV9 and TRBJ1-6; no clear D gene. Germline CDR1 SGDLS, CDR2 YYNGEE. V gave up 4 bases and J gave up 6 bases, with 11 bases separating them. The CDR3 contains 14 residues. Looking up the rest from reference TRBV9 and TRBJ1-6 gives the full variable domain: DSGVTQTPKHLITATGQRVTLRCSPRSGDLSVYWYQQSLDQGLQFLIQYYNGEERAKGNILERFSAQQFPDLHSELNLSSLELGDSALYFCASSLVEGNSPLHFGNGTRLTVT.

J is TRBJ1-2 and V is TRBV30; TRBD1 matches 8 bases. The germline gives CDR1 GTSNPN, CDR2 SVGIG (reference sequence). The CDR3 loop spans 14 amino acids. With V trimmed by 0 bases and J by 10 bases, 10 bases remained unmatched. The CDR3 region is CAWSVESMTGVYTF. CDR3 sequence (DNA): TGTGCCTGGAGTGTAGAAAGCATGACAGGGGTCTACACCTTC.

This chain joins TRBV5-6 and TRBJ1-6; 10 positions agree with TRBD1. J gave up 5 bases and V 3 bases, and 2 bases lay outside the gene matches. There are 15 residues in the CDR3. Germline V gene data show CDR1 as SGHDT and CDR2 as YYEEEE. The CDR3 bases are TGTGCCAGCAGCTGGGGGACAGGGGATAATTCACCCCTCCACTTT. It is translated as CASSWGTGDNSPLHF.

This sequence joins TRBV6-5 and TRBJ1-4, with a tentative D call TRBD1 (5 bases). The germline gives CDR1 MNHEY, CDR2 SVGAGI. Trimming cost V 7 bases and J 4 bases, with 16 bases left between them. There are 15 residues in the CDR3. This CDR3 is CASTRRGPVNEKLFF. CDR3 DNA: TGTGCCAGCACCCGGAGGGGACCGGTTAATGAAAAACTGTTTTTT.

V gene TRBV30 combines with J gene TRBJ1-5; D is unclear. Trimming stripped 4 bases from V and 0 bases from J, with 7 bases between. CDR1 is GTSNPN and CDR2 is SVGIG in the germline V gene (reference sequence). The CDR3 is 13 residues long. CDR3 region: CAWNSNSNQPQHF. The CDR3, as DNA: TGTGCCTGGAACTCTAATAGCAATCAGCCCCAGCATTTT.

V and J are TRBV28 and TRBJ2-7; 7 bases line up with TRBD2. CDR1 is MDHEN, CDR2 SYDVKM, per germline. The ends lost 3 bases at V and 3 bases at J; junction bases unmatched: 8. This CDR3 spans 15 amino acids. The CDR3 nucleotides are TGTGCCAGCAGTTTGGGCGGGAGTTCAAACTACGAGCAGTACTTC. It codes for CASSLGGSSNYEQYF.

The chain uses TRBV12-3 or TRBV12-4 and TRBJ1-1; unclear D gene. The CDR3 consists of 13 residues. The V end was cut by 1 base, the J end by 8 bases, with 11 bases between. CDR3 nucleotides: TGTGCCAGCAGTTTAGGGAGGTTCCGCGAAGCTTTCTTT. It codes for CASSLGRFREAFF.

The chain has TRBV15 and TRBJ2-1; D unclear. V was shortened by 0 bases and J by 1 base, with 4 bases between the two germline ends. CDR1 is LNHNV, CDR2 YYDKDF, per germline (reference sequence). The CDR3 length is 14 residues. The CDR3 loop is CATSRDRSYNEQFF. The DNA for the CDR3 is TGTGCCACCAGCAGAGACAGATCCTACAATGAGCAGTTCTTC.

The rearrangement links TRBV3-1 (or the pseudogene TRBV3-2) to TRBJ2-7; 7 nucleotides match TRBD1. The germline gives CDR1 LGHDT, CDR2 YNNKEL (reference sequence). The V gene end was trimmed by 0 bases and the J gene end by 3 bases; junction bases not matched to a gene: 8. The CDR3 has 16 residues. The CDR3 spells CASSQEGDSEIYEQYF. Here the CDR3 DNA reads TGTGCCAGCAGCCAAGAAGGGGACAGCGAAATCTACGAGCAGTACTTC.

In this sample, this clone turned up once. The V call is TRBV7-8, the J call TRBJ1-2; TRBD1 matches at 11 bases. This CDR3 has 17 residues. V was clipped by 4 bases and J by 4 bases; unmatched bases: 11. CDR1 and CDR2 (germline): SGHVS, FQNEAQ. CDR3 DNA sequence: TGTGCCAGCAGCTCAGAATTCCGGGACAGGGGGGGCTATGGCTACACCTTC. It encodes CASSSEFRDRGGYGYTF.

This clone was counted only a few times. CDR3 sequence: CASSQETSNGVMNTEAFF. As DNA, the CDR3 is TGTGCCAGCAGCCAAGAAACTAGTAATGGGGTCATGAACACTGAAGCTTTCTTT. The J gene is TRBJ1-1, the V gene TRBV4-2; D unresolved. The CDR3 is made up of 18 amino acids. Trimming left V 0 bases short and J 0 bases short, with 17 bases between. Germline-derived CDR1 and CDR2 are LGHNA and YNFKEQ.

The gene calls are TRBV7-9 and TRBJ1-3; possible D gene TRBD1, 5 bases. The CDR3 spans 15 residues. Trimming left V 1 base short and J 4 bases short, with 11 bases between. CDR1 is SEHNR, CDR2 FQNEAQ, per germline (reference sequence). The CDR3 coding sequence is TGTGCCAGCAGCTTAGTCTCAGGGTACGGAAACACCATATATTTT. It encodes CASSLVSGYGNTIYF.

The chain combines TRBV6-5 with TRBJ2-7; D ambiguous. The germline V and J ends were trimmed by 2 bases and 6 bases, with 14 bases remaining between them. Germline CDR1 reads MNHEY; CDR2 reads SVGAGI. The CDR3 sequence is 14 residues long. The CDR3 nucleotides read TGTGCCAGCAGTTACGCCACGTGGGCTCCCGAGCAGTACTTC. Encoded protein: CASSYATWAPEQYF.

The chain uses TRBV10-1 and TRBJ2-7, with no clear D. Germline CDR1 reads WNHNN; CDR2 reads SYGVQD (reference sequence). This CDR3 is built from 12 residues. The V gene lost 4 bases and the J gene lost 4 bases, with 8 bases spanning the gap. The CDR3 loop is CASSAALYEQYF. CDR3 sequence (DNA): TGCGCCAGCAGTGCCGCTCTATACGAGCAGTACTTC.

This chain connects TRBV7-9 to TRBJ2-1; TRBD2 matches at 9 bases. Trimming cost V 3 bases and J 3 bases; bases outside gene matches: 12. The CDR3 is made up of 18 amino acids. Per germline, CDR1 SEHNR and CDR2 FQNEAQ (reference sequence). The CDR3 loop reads CASSFRRGGASGYNEQFF. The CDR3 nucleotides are TGTGCCAGCAGCTTCCGGCGGGGGGGGGCCTCTGGCTACAATGAGCAGTTCTTC.

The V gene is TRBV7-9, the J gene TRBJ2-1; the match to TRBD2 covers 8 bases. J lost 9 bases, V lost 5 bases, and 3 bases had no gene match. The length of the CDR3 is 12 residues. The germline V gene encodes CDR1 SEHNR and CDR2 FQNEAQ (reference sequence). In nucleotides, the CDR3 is TGTGCCAGCAGCCTTACTAGCGGTGAGCAGTTCTTC. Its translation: CASSLTSGEQFF.

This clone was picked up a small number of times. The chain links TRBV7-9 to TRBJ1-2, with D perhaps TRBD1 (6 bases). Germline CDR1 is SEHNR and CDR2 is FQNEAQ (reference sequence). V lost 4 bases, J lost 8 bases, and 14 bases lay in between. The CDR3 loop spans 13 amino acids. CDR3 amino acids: CASSSGDAVGYTF. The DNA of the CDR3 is TGTGCCAGCAGCTCAGGGGATGCTGTCGGCTACACCTTC.

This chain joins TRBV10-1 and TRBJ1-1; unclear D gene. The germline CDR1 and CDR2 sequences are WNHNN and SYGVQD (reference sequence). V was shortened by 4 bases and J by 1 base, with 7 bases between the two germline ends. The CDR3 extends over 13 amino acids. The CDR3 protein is CASSARQNTEAFF. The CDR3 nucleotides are TGCGCCAGCAGTGCTCGACAGAACACTGAAGCTTTCTTT.

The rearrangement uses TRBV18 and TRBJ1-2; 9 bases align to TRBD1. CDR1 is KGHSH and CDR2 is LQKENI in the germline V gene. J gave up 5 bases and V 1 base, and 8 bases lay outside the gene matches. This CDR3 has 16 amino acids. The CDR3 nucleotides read TGTGCCAGCTCACCACGGACAGGGGTGGTGGTATATGGCTACACCTTC. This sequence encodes CASSPRTGVVVYGYTF.

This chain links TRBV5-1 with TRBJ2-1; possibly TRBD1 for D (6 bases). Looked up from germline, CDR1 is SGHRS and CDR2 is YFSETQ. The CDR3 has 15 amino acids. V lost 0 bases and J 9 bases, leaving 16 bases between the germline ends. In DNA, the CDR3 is TGCGCCAGCAGCTTGGGCGGAACAGGGAAGGTTGAGCAGTTCTTC. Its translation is CASSLGGTGKVEQFF.